This is a list of T cell receptor beta chains from one sample in a study of T cell responses to AZD1222 COVID-19 vaccine. Assay used: immunoSEQ multiplex PCR; TCRdb lists only in-frame clones, some missing. Altogether some 160,000 clones are present, 85% to 95% being singletons, with the ten largest covering approximately 4.7%. The sample was peripheral blood, taken on day 0 of AZD1222 vaccination. These receptors all come from an adult in good health. The CDR3 runs from the conserved cysteine through the conserved F or W. Rows give clone size only sometimes, using once, few, many, or a class for an expanded clone.

cdr3_length j_call clone_size v_call cdr3_aa
15 TRBJ2-1 . TRBV18 CASSPGLAEYNEQFF
15 TRBJ1-2 once TRBV9 CASSPPGTGRYGYTF
14 TRBJ2-3 . TRBV7-2 CASSFRGGTDTQYF
19 TRBJ2-1 . TRBV5-1 CASSLGGVSGRSSYNEQFF
16 TRBJ2-1 . TRBV28 CASSPVAGGLHNEQFF
15 TRBJ2-7 . TRBV7-2 CASSFPGTGSREQYF
13 TRBJ1-3 once TRBV30 CAWTTGWGNTIYF
14 TRBJ1-1 . TRBV2 CASRAQVMNTEAFF
15 TRBJ2-1 . TRBV18 CASSPWTAGNNEQFF
14 TRBJ2-7 once TRBV7-9 CASSPRTSANEQYF
12 TRBJ2-7 . TRBV12-3/TRBV12-4 CASSLGTGGNYF